The 16 T cell receptor beta chains below come from one sample, sequenced in a study of T cell responses to AZD1222 COVID-19 vaccine. Profiling relied on immunoSEQ multiplex PCR, and the TCRdb table lists in-frame clones only, not all of them. Of some 120,000 clones listed, roughly 85% were seen once; the top ten hold 3.5% to 5.5%. The sample in question was peripheral blood, obtained 28 days after the second AZD1222 dose. These receptors all come from an adult who received the AZD1222 COVID-19 vaccine.

The chain links TRBV2 to TRBJ1-2; 9 bases align to TRBD1. CDR3 length equals 15 residues. Germline V lookup: CDR1 SNHLY, CDR2 FYNNEI. V shed 4 bases and J 4 bases; nucleotides not matched to a gene: 7. Here the CDR3 DNA reads TGTGCCAGCAGTGCTGCTGGGGGACAGGGCTATGGCTACACCTTC. It codes for CASSAAGGQGYGYTF.

A single count supports this clone. The genes are TRBV11-2 and TRBJ2-5, with TRBD2 matching over 10 bases. J was trimmed by 5 bases and V by 0 bases; bases with no gene match: 18. The CDR3 spans 20 residues. Germline V gene sequence: CDR1 SGHAT, CDR2 FQNNGV. The CDR3 nucleotides read TGTGCCAGCAGCTTAGAGTGGAGGACGTCAACTAGCGGGGTCGCGGAGACCCAGTACTTC. Translation: CASSLEWRTSTSGVAETQYF.

The chain carries TRBV5-6 and TRBJ1-5; 12 bases are a match to TRBD1. The CDR3 sequence is 16 residues long. CDR1 is SGHDT, CDR2 YYEEEE, per germline. V gave up 3 bases and J gave up 3 bases; unmatched junction bases: 4. The CDR3 nucleotides read TGTGCCAGCAGCTCAGGGACAGGGGGCCCCAATCAGCCCCAGCATTTT. Its translation is CASSSGTGGPNQPQHF.

V and J are TRBV3-1 (or the pseudogene TRBV3-2) and TRBJ1-5; 7 bases line up with TRBD1. Trimming cost V 4 bases and J 6 bases; bases outside gene matches: 9. Looked up from germline, CDR1 is LGHDT and CDR2 is YNNKEL (reference sequence). This CDR3 comprises 15 residues. DNA of the CDR3: TGTGCCAGCAGCCCGTCTTTAGGGGGCGGTCAGCCCCAGCATTTT. Amino acid sequence: CASSPSLGGGQPQHF.

V usage is TRBV7-9 and J usage is TRBJ2-7; D may be TRBD1 (6 bases). The V end lost 5 bases, the J end lost 5 bases, and 13 bases lay between the germline ends. Germline CDR1 and CDR2: SEHNR and FQNEAQ (reference sequence). The CDR3 covers 13 residues. CDR3 sequence (DNA): TGTGCCAGCAGCATCGGACAGATCGACGAGCAGTACTTC. Protein: CASSIGQIDEQYF.

A few counts support this clone. The V gene is TRBV28, the J gene TRBJ1-5; no clear D gene. The CDR3 totals 13 residues. Trimming left V 7 bases short and J 7 bases short, with 14 bases between. Germline CDR1 and CDR2: MDHEN and SYDVKM. The CDR3 is CASIGGSGQPQHF. The CDR3, as DNA: TGTGCCAGCATTGGTGGCAGCGGGCAGCCCCAGCATTTT.

This clone turned up a few times. The chain employs TRBV5-6 and TRBJ1-1; D call uncertain. This CDR3 is built from 13 residues. Germline V gene data show CDR1 as SGHDT and CDR2 as YYEEEE. Trimming shortened V by 1 base and J by 10 bases, and 14 bases separated the two germline ends. CDR3 nucleotide sequence: TGTGCCAGCAGCTTGATGATCGGAGAAGCAGCTTTCTTT. As protein: CASSLMIGEAAFF.

This chain connects TRBV6-5 to TRBJ1-6; the D gene is possibly TRBD1 (6 bases). Trimming took 2 bases from V and 7 from J, leaving 15 bases between them. Germline-derived CDR1 and CDR2 are MNHEY and SVGAGI. The CDR3 runs 16 residues. The CDR3 DNA reads as TGTGCCAGCAGTTACATGGGGGCCAGGACCAATTCACCCCTCCACTTT. Translation gives CASSYMGARTNSPLHF.

J is TRBJ2-5 and V is TRBV5-4; D is possibly TRBD1 (6 bases). V was clipped by 4 bases and J by 4 bases, with 11 bases between them. This CDR3 contains 13 residues. Germline assignment: CDR1 SGHNT and CDR2 YYREEE (reference sequence). The CDR3 loop is CASSIQGTETQYF. CDR3 coding DNA: TGTGCCAGCAGCATACAGGGCACAGAGACCCAGTACTTC. Supplemented by reference TRBV5-4 and TRBJ2-5, the full variable domain reads ETGVTQSPTHLIKTRGQQVTLRCSSQSGHNTVSWYQQALGQGPQFIFQYYREEENGRGNFPPRFSGLQFPNYSSELNVNALELDDSALYLCASSIQGTETQYFGPGTRLLVL.

The J gene is TRBJ1-1, the V gene TRBV24-1; D remains ambiguous. V dropped 5 bases and J dropped 3 bases, with 12 bases sitting between them. The CDR3 extends over 14 amino acids. Germline V CDR1 and CDR2: KGHDR, SFDVKD. CDR3 in DNA: TGTGCCACCAGTGGTGAGGGAGACCACACTGAAGCTTTCTTT. Protein: CATSGEGDHTEAFF.

The rearrangement joins TRBV6-5 to TRBJ2-2; no clear D. CDR3 length: 13 residues. V lost 6 bases and J lost 5, with 10 bases in between. Germline-derived CDR1 and CDR2 are MNHEY and SVGAGI. As DNA, the CDR3 is TGTGCCAGCAGCCTCCGCCGGACCGGGGAGCTGTTTTTT. Translating it yields CASSLRRTGELFF.

V usage is TRBV2 and J usage is TRBJ2-7; tentative D call: TRBD1 (5 bases). CDR1 SNHLY and CDR2 FYNNEI come from the germline V gene. This CDR3 has 13 residues. The V end was cut by 8 bases, the J end by 3 bases, with 14 bases between. The CDR3 DNA reads TGTGCCAGCTGCAGGACACCTCTCTACGAGCAGTACTTC. Its translation: CASCRTPLYEQYF. The variable domain in full, completed from reference TRBV2 and TRBJ2-7, reads EPEVTQTPSHQVTQMGQEVILRCVPISNHLYFYWYRQILGQKVEFLVSFYNNEISEKSEIFDDQFSVERPDGSNFTLKIRSTKLEDSAMYFCASCRTPLYEQYFGPGTRLTVT.

J is TRBJ1-5 and V is TRBV6-5, with TRBD1 identical over 10 bases. V lost 6 bases to trimming and J lost 6 bases; unmatched junction nucleotides: 5. Germline V gene sequence: CDR1 MNHEY, CDR2 SVGAGI. The CDR3 has 14 amino acids. The CDR3 DNA reads as TGTGCCAGCAGACCGACAGGGGGCACTCAGCCCCAGCATTTT. Residues: CASRPTGGTQPQHF.

The CDR3 reads CASSVEPSGPYNEQFF. Written as DNA, the CDR3 is TGTGCCAGCAGCGTAGAGCCTAGCGGTCCCTACAATGAGCAGTTCTTC. The gene calls are TRBV9 and TRBJ2-1; TRBD2 aligns across 7 bases. Germline CDR1 and CDR2: SGDLS and YYNGEE. The CDR3 length is 16 residues. The J segment lost 2 bases and the V segment lost 0 bases, leaving 5 bases of the junction unmatched. Drawing the rest from reference TRBV9 and TRBJ2-1, the complete variable domain is DSGVTQTPKHLITATGQRVTLRCSPRSGDLSVYWYQQSLDQGLQFLIQYYNGEERAKGNILERFSAQQFPDLHSELNLSSLELGDSALYFCASSVEPSGPYNEQFFGPGTRLTVL.

The gene calls are TRBV11-2 and TRBJ2-7; unclear D gene. Trimming took 0 bases from V and 3 from J, leaving 9 bases between them. This CDR3 contains 14 residues. CDR1 and CDR2 from the germline V gene are SGHAT and FQNNGV. For the CDR3, the DNA is TGTGCCAGCAGCTTAGATGCGGAATTCTACGAGCAGTACTTC. Translating gives CASSLDAEFYEQYF.

This rearrangement joins TRBV7-3 to TRBJ2-2; D call uncertain. Trimming stripped 5 bases from V and 0 bases from J, with 13 bases between. The CDR3 length is 16 residues. Germline CDR1 and CDR2: SGHTA and FQGTGA. The CDR3 reads CASSPRPRPNTGELFF. The CDR3 nucleotides read TGTGCCAGCAGCCCGCGGCCACGTCCGAACACCGGGGAGCTGTTTTTT.